This T cell receptor (beta chain) emerged from a study of T cells in Graves' hyperthyroidism and ophthalmopathy. TCR beta CDR3 regions were amplified from RNA. The HTBI primer set was used in a first-round RT-PCR of the TCR CDR3. TCRdb fed the multiplex PCR reads into MiXCR, producing one record per CDR3 protein. The data show hundreds of thousands of distinct CDR3 sequences, 19% seen once. This CDR3 has 15 residues. V lost 6 bases, J lost 6 bases, and 11 bases stayed unmatched. The germline V gene encodes CDR1 SGHTA and CDR2 FQGTGA. Patients between 18 and 65 years old had hyperthyroidism, newly diagnosed and lasting under 2 months. The study, taken as a whole, reports: Ophthalmopathy and stable hyperthyroidism were separated by a 13 V-J model. Ophthalmopathy got predicted by the model a median around 6.8 months before its onset.

There are many counts of this clonotype. Antigen specificity is unknown. The TCR originated in a woman younger than 35 with Graves' hyperthyroidism. The sequenced sample consisted of blood. The chain has TRBV7-3 and TRBJ1-2, with 9 positions matching TRBD1. The CDR3 reads CASSPTGGWSNGYTF. The CDR3 bases are TGTGCCAGCAGTCCAACAGGGGGCTGGTCGAATGGCTACACCTTC.